Listed here is a single T cell receptor (beta chain). The antigen is unknown. This sample is drawn from a study of a mutant IDH1 vaccine in newly diagnosed glioma. The method was immunoSEQ multiplex PCR; TCRdb's version includes in-frame clones alone and lacks a portion of them. The table records 50,000 to 60,000 clones, about 91% of them present only once. Germline loops: CDR1 SNHLY, CDR2 FYNNEI. V was cut by 8 bases and J by 0 bases, with 19 bases left in between. The CDR3 extends over 16 amino acids. Time point: week 11, during vaccination. The study gave 300 ug of mutant IDH1 20-mer peptide per vaccine dose, with topical imiquimod.

The clonotype was recovered from a man aged 50 or older with glioma. Specimen: PBMCs, collected from a glioma patient whose treatment included an IDH1 peptide vaccine. V and J are TRBV2 and TRBJ1-1; D is ambiguous. In DNA form, the CDR3 reads TGTGCCAGCCTAGAAGGAGGCGGGCGACTGAACACTGAAGCTTTCTTT. The encoded protein is CASLEGGGRLNTEAFF.